A selection of T cell receptor beta chains follows, all from one sample in a study of blood T cell repertoires in COVID-19. Here immunoSEQ multiplex PCR was the method, and the copy in TCRdb shows in-frame clones only, minus some. The sample has 240,000 or so clones, approximately 88% seen once; the top ten hold about 0.74%. The sample was peripheral blood. These receptors originate from a woman aged 25 to 39 with acute or convalescent COVID-19. CDR3s include the opening cysteine and the closing phenylalanine or tryptophan. A D gene is named only where the DNA matches it firmly. A clone size is listed for some rows: how often the clone was seen (once, few, many), or a class if it is expanded.

j_call d_call clone_size v_call cdr3_aa cdr3_nt
TRBJ2-1 . once TRBV7-9 CASSLIGLGRRDYNEQFF TGTGCCAGCAGCTTAATCGGCCTCGGGAGAAGGGACTACAATGAGCAGTTCTTC
TRBJ2-1 TRBD2 . TRBV4-3 CASSPGLAGGSYNEQFF TGCGCCAGCAGCCCGGGACTAGCGGGAGGTTCCTACAATGAGCAGTTCTTC
TRBJ2-3 TRBD2 . TRBV4-2 CASSQLTGGSDTQYF TGTGCCAGCAGCCAATTAACGGGAGGCTCAGATACGCAGTATTTT
TRBJ2-5 TRBD1 . TRBV7-7 CARPDRGRQETQYF TGTGCCAGACCTGACAGGGGGAGACAAGAGACCCAGTACTTC
TRBJ2-1 . few TRBV19 CASSIGGQGIYNEQFF TGTGCCAGTAGTATAGGAGGGCAGGGGATCTACAATGAGCAGTTCTTC
TRBJ2-7 . . TRBV3-1/TRBV3-2 CASSQQPSRGEQYF TGTGCCAGCAGCCAACAACCTTCTCGCGGGGAGCAGTACTTC
TRBJ1-5 . . TRBV7-9 CASSSAGALNQPQHF TGTGCCAGCAGCTCAGCAGGGGCCTTAAATCAGCCCCAGCATTTT
TRBJ1-5 . . TRBV6-5 CASSLGINQPQHF TGTGCCAGCAGTCTCGGGATAAATCAGCCCCAGCATTTT
TRBJ2-5 TRBD2 . TRBV9 CASSVGISGRRGETQYF TGTGCCAGCAGCGTAGGGATTAGCGGGAGACGGGGAGAGACCCAGTACTTC
TRBJ1-2 TRBD1 . TRBV7-2 CASSAGQVYGYTF TGTGCCAGCAGCGCGGGACAGGTCTATGGCTACACCTTC
TRBJ1-5 . . TRBV18 CASSPSNGVKSNQPQHF TGTGCCAGCTCACCATCAAACGGGGTTAAGAGCAATCAGCCCCAGCATTTT
TRBJ1-6 TRBD1 . TRBV28 CASSSRQGLNSPLHF TGTGCCAGCAGTTCCAGACAGGGGCTAAATTCACCCCTCCACTTT
TRBJ1-1 . . TRBV19 CASSRTVEINMNTEAFF TGTGCCAGTAGTAGGACAGTCGAGATAAATATGAACACTGAAGCTTTCTTT